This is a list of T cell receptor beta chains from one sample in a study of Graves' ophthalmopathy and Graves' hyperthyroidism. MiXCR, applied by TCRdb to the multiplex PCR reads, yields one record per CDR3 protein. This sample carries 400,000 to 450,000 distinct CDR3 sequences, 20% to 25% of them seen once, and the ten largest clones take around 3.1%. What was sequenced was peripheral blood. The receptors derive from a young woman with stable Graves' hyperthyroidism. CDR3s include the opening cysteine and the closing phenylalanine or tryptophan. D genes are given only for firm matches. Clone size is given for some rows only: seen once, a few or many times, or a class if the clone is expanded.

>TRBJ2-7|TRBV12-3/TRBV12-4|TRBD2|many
TGTGCCAGCAGACCAGGGACTAGCGGAACCTACGAGCAGTACTTC
CASRPGTSGTYEQYF
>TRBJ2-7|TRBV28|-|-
TGTGCCAGCAGTTTAAGTTCGGACTACCCCTACGAGCAGTACTTC
CASSLSSDYPYEQYF
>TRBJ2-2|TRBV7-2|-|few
TGTGCCAGCAGCATAGGGAAGCGCACCGGGGAGCTGTTTTTT
CASSIGKRTGELFF
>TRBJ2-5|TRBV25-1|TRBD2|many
TGTGCCAGCAGTGACCTTAGCGGGAGTCCCCAAGAGACCCAGTACTTC
CASSDLSGSPQETQYF
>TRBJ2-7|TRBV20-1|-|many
TGCAGTGCCCCGGTTTCCACCTACGAGCAGTACTTC
CSAPVSTYEQYF
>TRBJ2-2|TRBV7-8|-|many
TGTGCCAGCAGCTTCCGGCGGGTGAACACCGGGGAGCTGTTTTTT
CASSFRRVNTGELFF
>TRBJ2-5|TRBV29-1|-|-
TGCAGCGTTGAACGGCGGACGAAGGCCCAGTACTTC
CSVERRTKAQYF
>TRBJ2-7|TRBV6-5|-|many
TGTGCCAGCAGTTACCGGAAGGGACATACCTACGAGCAGTACTTC
CASSYRKGHTYEQYF
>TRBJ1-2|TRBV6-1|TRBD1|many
TGTGCCAGCAGTCCCCAGGGGGCAGAGAGGGGTGGCTACACCTTC
CASSPQGAERGGYTF
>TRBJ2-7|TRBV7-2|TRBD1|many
TGTGCCAGCAGCTTAGCGGGACAGCCCTACGAGCAGTACTTC
CASSLAGQPYEQYF
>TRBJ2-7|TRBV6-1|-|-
TGTGCCAGCAGTGACCCCCGCCGGCTGGGGGTCACCGATCAGTACTTC
CASSDPRRLGVTDQYF
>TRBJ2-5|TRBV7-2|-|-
TGTGCCAGCAGCGCCTCCCCGAGGCCCGAGACCCAGTACTTC
CASSASPRPETQYF
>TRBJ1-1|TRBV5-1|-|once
TGCGCCAGCAGCTGGGGACAACCGAACACTGAAGCTTTCTTT
CASSWGQPNTEAFF
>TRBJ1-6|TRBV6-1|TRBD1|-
TGTGCCAGCAGTCTTGGACAGGGGGCGCTTAGGAGTAATTCACCCCTCCACTTT
CASSLGQGALRSNSPLHF
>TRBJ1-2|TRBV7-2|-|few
TGTGCCAGCAGCTTAGATGTGGTCGACTATGGCTACAGCTTC
CASSLDVVDYGYSF
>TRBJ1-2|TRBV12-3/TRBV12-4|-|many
TGTGCCAGCAGTTTAAATAGGATGCATGGCTACACCTTC
CASSLNRMHGYTF
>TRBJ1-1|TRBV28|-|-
TGTGCCAGCAGCGAAAAAACGGGCCCGGGGACTGAAGCTTTCTTT
CASSEKTGPGTEAFF
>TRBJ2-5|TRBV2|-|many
TGTGCCAGCATCAGTGGGCTTCAAGAGACCCAGTACTTC
CASISGLQETQYF
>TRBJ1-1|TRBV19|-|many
TGTGCCAGTAGTCGAAACGGCGGGGACACTGAAGCTTTCTTT
CASSRNGGDTEAFF
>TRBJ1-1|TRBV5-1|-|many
TGCGCCAGCAGCTTGGATGACAGGAAAGGCACTGAAGCTTTCTTT
CASSLDDRKGTEAFF
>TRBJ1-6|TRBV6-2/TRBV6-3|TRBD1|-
TGTGCCAGCAGTTCGTGGACAGGGGGCCGTTATAATTCACCCCTCCACTTT
CASSSWTGGRYNSPLHF
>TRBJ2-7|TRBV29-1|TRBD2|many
TGCAGCGTTGTCGGAATAGCGGGAGGACATCGCTACGAGCAGTACTTC
CSVVGIAGGHRYEQYF
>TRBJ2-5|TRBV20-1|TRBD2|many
TGCAGTGCTGGAACTCCACTAGCGGGAGCAGAGACCCAGTACTTC
CSAGTPLAGAETQYF
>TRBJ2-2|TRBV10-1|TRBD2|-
TGCGCCAGCAGTGGATTGCGAGGCCTAGCGGGATCGGGCGGGGAGCTGTTTTTT
CASSGLRGLAGSGGELFF
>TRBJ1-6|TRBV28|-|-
TGTGCCAGCAGTTCACGAAAACCCCCCTATAATTCACCCCTCCACTTT
CASSSRKPPYNSPLHF
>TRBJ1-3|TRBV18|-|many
TGTGCCAGCTCACCACCAGTAGGCACTGGAAACACCATATATTTT
CASSPPVGTGNTIYF
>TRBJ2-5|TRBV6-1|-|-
TGTGCCAGCAGTGAGATTAGAAGGCGGGAGACCCAGTACTTC
CASSEIRRRETQYF
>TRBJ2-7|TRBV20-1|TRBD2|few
TGCAGTGCTGAGCGGGGCGGCCTCCCGACCTTCTACGAGCAGTACTTC
CSAERGGLPTFYEQYF
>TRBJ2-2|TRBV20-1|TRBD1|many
TGCAGTGCTAGAGTTACAGGGGGCCGAGTCACCGGGGAGCTGTTTTTT
CSARVTGGRVTGELFF